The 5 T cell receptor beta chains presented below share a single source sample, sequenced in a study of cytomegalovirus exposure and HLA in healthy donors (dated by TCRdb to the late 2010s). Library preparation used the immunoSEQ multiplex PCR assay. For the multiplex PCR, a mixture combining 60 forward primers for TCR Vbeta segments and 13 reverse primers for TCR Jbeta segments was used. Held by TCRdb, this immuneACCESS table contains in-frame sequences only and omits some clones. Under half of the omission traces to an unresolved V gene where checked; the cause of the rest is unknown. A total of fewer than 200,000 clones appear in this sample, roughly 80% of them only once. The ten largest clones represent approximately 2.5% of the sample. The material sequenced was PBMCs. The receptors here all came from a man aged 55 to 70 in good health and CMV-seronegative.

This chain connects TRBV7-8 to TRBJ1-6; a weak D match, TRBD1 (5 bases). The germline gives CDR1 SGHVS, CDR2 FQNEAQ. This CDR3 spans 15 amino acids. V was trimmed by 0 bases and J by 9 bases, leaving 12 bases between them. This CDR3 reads CASSLAGLGASPLHF. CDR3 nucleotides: TGTGCCAGCAGCTTAGCGGGACTAGGAGCTTCACCCCTCCACTTT.

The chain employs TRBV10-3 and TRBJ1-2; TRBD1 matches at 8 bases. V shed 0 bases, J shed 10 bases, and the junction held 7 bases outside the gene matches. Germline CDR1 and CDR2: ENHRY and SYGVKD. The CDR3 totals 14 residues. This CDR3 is CAISESDREGVYTF. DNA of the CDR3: TGTGCCATCAGTGAGTCGGACAGGGAAGGTGTCTACACCTTC.

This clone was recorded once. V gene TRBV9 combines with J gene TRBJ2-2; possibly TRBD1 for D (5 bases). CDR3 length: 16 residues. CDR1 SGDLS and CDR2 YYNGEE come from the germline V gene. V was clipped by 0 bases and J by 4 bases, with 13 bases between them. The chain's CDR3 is CASSVGGRVGTGELFF. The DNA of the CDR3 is TGTGCCAGCAGCGTAGGGGGCAGGGTGGGCACCGGGGAGCTGTTTTTT. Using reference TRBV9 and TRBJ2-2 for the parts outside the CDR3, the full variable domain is DSGVTQTPKHLITATGQRVTLRCSPRSGDLSVYWYQQSLDQGLQFLIQYYNGEERAKGNILERFSAQQFPDLHSELNLSSLELGDSALYFCASSVGGRVGTGELFFGEGSRLTVL.

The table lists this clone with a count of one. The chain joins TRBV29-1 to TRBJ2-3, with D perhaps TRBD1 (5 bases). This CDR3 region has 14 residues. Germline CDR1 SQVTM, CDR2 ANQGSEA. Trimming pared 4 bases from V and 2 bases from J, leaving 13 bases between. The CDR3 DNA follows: TGCAGCGTTGCCGGCCAGGGTCCCACAGATACGCAGTATTTT. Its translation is CSVAGQGPTDTQYF.

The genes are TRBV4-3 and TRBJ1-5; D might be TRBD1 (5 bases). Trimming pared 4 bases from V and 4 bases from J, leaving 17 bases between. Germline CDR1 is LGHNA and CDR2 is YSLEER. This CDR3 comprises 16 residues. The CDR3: CASSPMPGTLNQPQHF. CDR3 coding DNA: TGCGCCAGCAGCCCGATGCCCGGGACTCTTAATCAGCCCCAGCATTTT.